The 12 T cell receptor beta chains below come from one sample, sequenced in a study of cytomegalovirus exposure and HLA in healthy donors. The PCR ran on 60 Vbeta and 13 Jbeta primers. Clones were sequenced by immunoSEQ multiplex PCR, and TCRdb holds only the in-frame ones, with some missing. The sample spans around 70,000 clones; the ten largest clones claim roughly 5%. The sequenced material came from PBMCs. These TCRs come from a middle-aged woman in good health and CMV-seropositive.

The chain recombines TRBV18 with TRBJ2-1; 10 nucleotides match TRBD2. Unmatched junction bases numbered 6, after V lost 3 bases and J lost 7 bases. The CDR3 runs 15 residues. The germline V gene has CDR1 KGHSH and CDR2 LQKENI. The DNA for the CDR3 is TGTGCCAGCTCACCGTTAGCGGGAGGTGGGAATGAGCAGTTCTTC. Translation: CASSPLAGGGNEQFF.

CDR3 coding DNA: TGCGCCAGCAGCTCCCAGCGGGAGGGTGAGCAGTTCTTC. This translates into CASSSQREGEQFF. The J gene is TRBJ2-1, the V gene TRBV5-1; 10 bases fit TRBD2. The CDR3 consists of 13 residues. V was clipped by 3 bases and J by 9 bases; unmatched bases: 3. CDR1 is SGHRS, CDR2 YFSETQ, per germline.

V and J are TRBV7-3 and TRBJ2-7; D remains ambiguous. V was shortened by 3 bases and J by 5 bases, with 17 bases between the two germline ends. The germline V gene has CDR1 SGHTA and CDR2 FQGTGA. The CDR3 has 15 amino acids. The CDR3 region is CASSFQGGLADEQYF. CDR3 bases: TGTGCCAGCAGCTTCCAAGGTGGATTAGCTGACGAGCAGTACTTC.

J is TRBJ2-2 and V is TRBV5-4; 9 bases fit TRBD2. CDR1 SGHNT and CDR2 YYREEE come from the germline V gene (reference sequence). The CDR3 totals 14 residues. V shed 2 bases, J shed 7 bases, and the junction held 3 bases outside the gene matches. The DNA of the CDR3 is TGTGCCAGCAGCTTACTACTAGCGGGCGGGGAGCTGTTTTTT. Its protein product is CASSLLLAGGELFF.

The V call is TRBV28, the J call TRBJ2-7, with D perhaps TRBD2 (5 bases). The germline V and J ends were trimmed by 4 bases and 3 bases, with 19 bases remaining between them. This CDR3 is 16 amino acids long. Germline V gene sequence: CDR1 MDHEN, CDR2 SYDVKM. The CDR3 protein is CASSYGVLSLIYEQYF. CDR3 DNA: TGTGCCAGCAGTTACGGGGTCCTCTCCTTAATCTACGAGCAGTACTTC.

This chain joins TRBV27 and TRBJ1-5, with D unresolved. V was trimmed by 6 bases and J by 2 bases, leaving 8 bases between them. Germline CDR1 reads MNHEY; CDR2 reads SMNVEV (reference sequence). The CDR3 extends over 13 amino acids. CDR3 coding DNA: TGTGCCAGCAGCCAGGCTCGCAATCAGCCCCAGCATTTT. It is translated as CASSQARNQPQHF.

The J gene is TRBJ2-5, the V gene TRBV7-9; no clear D gene. There are 14 residues in the CDR3. The germline CDR1 and CDR2 sequences are SEHNR and FQNEAQ (reference sequence). V lost 5 bases, J lost 1 base, and 11 bases lay in between. The DNA of the CDR3 is TGTGCCAGCAGCCCCGCAATAGCCCAAGAGACCCAGTACTTC. It translates to CASSPAIAQETQYF.

The rearrangement uses TRBV5-6 and TRBJ2-7; a weak D match, TRBD1 (6 bases). The V end lost 2 bases, the J end lost 6 bases, and 12 bases lay between the germline ends. The germline gives CDR1 SGHDT, CDR2 YYEEEE. CDR3 length: 13 residues. The CDR3 here is CASSLDRWSEQYF. The CDR3 nucleotides are TGTGCCAGCAGCTTAGACAGGTGGTCCGAGCAGTACTTC.

The rearrangement uses TRBV30 and TRBJ2-7; TRBD2 might be the D (6 bases). The V end was cut by 4 bases, the J end by 2 bases, with 15 bases between. The CDR3 is 14 residues long. In germline, CDR1 is GTSNPN, CDR2 SVGIG (reference sequence). The CDR3 region has the DNA TGTGCCTGGATATCTTGGCGGGGAGCCTACGAGCAGTACTTC. This translates into CAWISWRGAYEQYF.

The rearrangement links TRBV29-1 to TRBJ2-1; 11 nucleotides match TRBD2. Germline CDR1 SQVTM, CDR2 ANQGSEA. The CDR3 runs to 15 residues. Trimming at V came to 1 base and at J to 7 bases, leaving 6 bases not matched to a gene. For the CDR3, the DNA is TGCAGCGTTGAAGGGACTAGCGGGTTCCCTAATGAGCAGTTCTTC. As protein: CSVEGTSGFPNEQFF.

The chain recombines TRBV25-1 with TRBJ1-6; TRBD1 is a possible D gene (6 bases). Trimming removed 8 bases from V and 8 bases from J, with 16 bases in between. The CDR3 has 14 amino acids. Germline V gives CDR1 MGHDK, CDR2 SYGVNS. The CDR3 is CASSPTGRDSPLHF. In nucleotides, the CDR3 is TGTGCCAGCTCCCCGACAGGACGAGATTCACCCCTCCACTTT. Combining the CDR3 with reference TRBV25-1 and TRBJ1-6 gives the whole variable domain EADIYQTPRYLVIGTGKKITLECSQTMGHDKMYWYQQDPGMELHLIHYSYGVNSTEKGDLSSESTVSRIRTEHFPLTLESARPSHTSQYLCASSPTGRDSPLHFGNGTRLTVT.

The J gene is TRBJ2-3, the V gene TRBV11-2; the D is unclear. Germline V gene data show CDR1 as SGHAT and CDR2 as FQNNGV. The length of the CDR3 is 16 residues. V was pared by 0 bases and J by 0 bases, with 10 bases between. The CDR3 loop reads CASSLDVGGSTDTQYF. CDR3 nucleotide sequence: TGTGCCAGCAGCTTAGATGTTGGCGGTAGCACAGATACGCAGTATTTT.